Listed below are T cell receptor beta chains from one sample, sequenced in a study of identical twins. From the 5' RACE reads, TCRdb called clonotypes with MiXCR, one entry per CDR3 protein. The sample yields about 890,000 distinct CDR3 sequences, over 9% seen once. The sample was also linked to a second study, of yellow fever vaccine responses in identical twins.

Sequenced: PBMCs. These receptors were collected from a young woman in good health. The conserved cysteine and the conserved F or W are not part of the CDR3 here. The order of the fields is clone size, J gene, V gene, CDR3 length, CDR3 protein. Clone size is given for some rows only: seen once, a few or many times, or a class if the clone is expanded.

>few|TRBJ1-2|TRBV7-8|10
ASSANVAGYT
>few|TRBJ2-7|TRBV4-2|15
ASSRGGVEGGSYEQY
>many|TRBJ1-5|TRBV28|13
ASSLVEGGNQPQH
>.|TRBJ1-5|TRBV12-3/TRBV12-4|14
ASSSRQVESNQPQH
>.|TRBJ2-7|TRBV12-3/TRBV12-4|13
ASSRPGTSSYEQY
>few|TRBJ2-1|TRBV15|15
ATSSFLAGGPNGEQF
>.|TRBJ1-4|TRBV28|14
ASRNEPGPGREKLF
>few|TRBJ1-4|TRBV11-2|13
ASSHVPDSNEKLF
>few|TRBJ1-1|TRBV25-1|9
ASSSTAAAF
>few|TRBJ2-1|TRBV24-1|13
ATSDHGTGRGEQF
>.|TRBJ2-1|TRBV18|12
ASSPLDGYNEQF
>.|TRBJ1-1|TRBV6-5|13
ASSYAGQGGTEAF
>many|TRBJ2-1|TRBV15|12
ATSRDEGSNEQF
>few|TRBJ2-2|TRBV3-1|14
ASSPRLAGAPGELF
>few|TRBJ2-1|TRBV7-7|14
ASSLGESLGFGEQF
>few|TRBJ2-1|TRBV2|11
ASRWTGDNEQF
>.|TRBJ1-1|TRBV11-2|11
ASSGSLGTEAF
>.|TRBJ2-5|TRBV5-1|14
ASSLDRRGPQETQY
>.|TRBJ2-7|TRBV7-9|13
ASSLVAGGLYEQY
>few|TRBJ2-5|TRBV28|12
ASITAGVPETQY
>few|TRBJ2-3|TRBV9|15
ASSPRQGVGYTDTQY
>.|TRBJ2-1|TRBV2|14
ASSVIAGGLDPEQF
>.|TRBJ2-2|TRBV5-1|12
ASSLDGYGGELF
>many|TRBJ1-3|TRBV28|13
ASSRDMYSGNTIY
>few|TRBJ2-7|TRBV4-1|12
ASSQGGRNYEQY
>many|TRBJ2-2|TRBV6-1|11
ASRRTGTGELF
>few|TRBJ2-3|TRBV10-3|12
AIRDGTVTDTQY
>.|TRBJ2-3|TRBV2|12
ASSEVGSTDTQY